Listed below are T cell receptor beta chains from one sample, sequenced in a study of Ad26.COV2.S vaccination and SARS-CoV-2 variants. Method: immunoSEQ multiplex PCR; TCRdb's copy keeps in-frame clones and lacks some. This sample has fewer than 900,000 clones, with roughly 90% found just once. This sample comprised peripheral blood, obtained in a trial of Ad26.COV2.S vaccine versus placebo. These receptors originate from a person between 18 and 65 years old who received the Ad26.COV2.S COVID-19 vaccine or a placebo. CDR3s include the opening cysteine and the closing phenylalanine or tryptophan. A D gene is named only where the DNA matches it firmly. The size field is filled for only some rows; it gives once, few, many or a size class.

V gene,D gene,clone size,J gene,CDR3 protein,CDR3 DNA
TRBV12-2,.,.,TRBJ2-7,CASRYEQYF,TGTGCAAGTCGTTACGAGCAGTACTTC
TRBV2,TRBD1,.,TRBJ1-3,CASSEGQGNTIYF,TGTGCCAGCAGTGAGGGACAGGGAAACACCATATATTTT
TRBV7-8,.,.,TRBJ1-1,CASSSQHTGTHTEAFF,TGTGCCAGCAGCTCCCAGCACACAGGGACGCACACTGAAGCTTTCTTT
TRBV27,.,.,TRBJ2-1,CASSSRGHEQFF,TGTGCCAGCAGTTCGAGGGGTCATGAGCAGTTCTTC
TRBV6-6,.,.,TRBJ1-1,CASRGPEETEAFF,TGTGCCAGCAGGGGGCCCGAAGAGACTGAAGCTTTCTTT
TRBV5-1,TRBD2,few,TRBJ2-5,CASSLVLAGETQYF,TGCGCCAGCAGCTTGGTACTAGCGGGAGAGACCCAGTACTTC
TRBV7-8,.,.,TRBJ1-2,CASSPGGTNYGYTF,TGTGCCAGCAGCCCAGGTGGCACGAACTATGGCTACACCTTC
TRBV7-8,.,.,TRBJ2-2,CASSLGGGGNTGELFF,TGTGCCAGCAGCTTAGGCGGTGGGGGCAACACCGGGGAGCTGTTTTTT
TRBV6-2/TRBV6-3,.,once,TRBJ1-5,CASSVRNRVNQPQHF,TGTGCCAGCAGCGTCCGGAACAGGGTCAATCAGCCCCAGCATTTT
TRBV3-1/TRBV3-2,.,.,TRBJ2-7,CASSPSVLAGNEQYF,TGTGCCAGCAGCCCCTCCGTTTTAGCCGGGAACGAGCAGTACTTC
TRBV14,TRBD2,.,TRBJ2-7,CASSQGGLSGLAWSYEQYF,TGTGCCAGCAGCCAAGGGGGTCTCTCGGGACTAGCGTGGTCCTACGAGCAGTACTTC
TRBV6-4,.,.,TRBJ2-3,CASRGGGTDTQYF,TGTGCCAGCAGGGGGGGAGGCACAGATACGCAGTATTTT
TRBV7-2,.,.,TRBJ1-1,CASSLRGDGTEAFF,TGTGCCAGCAGCTTACGGGGAGACGGGACTGAAGCTTTCTTT
TRBV7-2,TRBD1,.,TRBJ1-2,CASSPGQGAPGYTF,TGTGCCAGCAGCCCCGGACAGGGGGCGCCTGGCTACACCTTC
TRBV5-6,.,.,TRBJ1-6,CASSLGALRNSPLHF,TGTGCCAGCAGCTTGGGGGCTCTCCGGAATTCACCCCTCCACTTT
TRBV6-5,.,.,TRBJ1-3,CASSYTLHPGNTIYF,TGTGCCAGCAGTTACACGCTCCATCCTGGAAACACCATATATTTT
TRBV5-1,TRBD1,.,TRBJ1-3,CASSQTMGQGPNTIYF,TGCGCCAGCAGCCAAACCATGGGACAGGGGCCAAACACCATATATTTT
TRBV20-1,.,.,TRBJ2-5,CSASVAPRMETQYF,TGCAGTGCTAGTGTTGCCCCGAGGATGGAGACCCAGTACTTC
TRBV18,.,.,TRBJ2-7,CASSPTPVSAASSYEQYF,TGTGCCAGCTCACCAACTCCAGTATCAGCGGCCAGCTCCTACGAGCAGTACTTC
TRBV24-1,TRBD1,.,TRBJ1-2,CATSDSGQNYGYTF,TGTGCCACCAGTGACTCGGGACAGAACTATGGCTACACCTTC
TRBV5-1,TRBD1,.,TRBJ1-4,CASSYGQGGELFF,TGCGCCAGCAGCTACGGACAGGGTGGGGAACTGTTTTTT
TRBV2,TRBD2,.,TRBJ2-2,CASRSGGDTGELFF,TGTGCCAGCAGGAGCGGGGGGGACACCGGGGAGCTGTTTTTT
TRBV16,.,.,TRBJ2-7,CASSQSGGSLGYEQYF,TGTGCCAGCAGCCAATCGGGGGGTTCTTTGGGCTACGAGCAGTACTTC
TRBV10-3,.,.,TRBJ2-7,CATWTERPGEQYF,TGTGCCACATGGACCGAACGACCAGGGGAGCAGTACTTC
TRBV11-2,.,once,TRBJ2-2,CASSISSGELFF,TGTGCCAGCAGCATATCCTCCGGGGAGCTGTTTTTT
TRBV6-7,.,once,TRBJ2-2,CASSTHPPRARRDTGELFF,TGTGCCAGCAGTACCCACCCCCCACGGGCGAGAAGGGACACCGGGGAGCTGTTTTTT
TRBV5-5,TRBD1,.,TRBJ2-2,CASSDDRGLVTGELFF,TGTGCCAGCAGCGACGACAGGGGGTTGGTCACCGGGGAGCTGTTTTTT
TRBV10-3,TRBD1,.,TRBJ2-2,CAISGTRDRATGELFF,TGTGCCATCAGCGGAACCCGCGACAGGGCCACCGGGGAGCTGTTTTTT
TRBV5-1,.,.,TRBJ1-4,CASSLTQGNEKLFF,TGCGCCAGCAGCTTGACGCAGGGGAATGAAAAACTGTTTTTT
TRBV2,.,.,TRBJ2-3,CATHRGGDTQYF,TGTGCCACTCACAGGGGAGGAGATACGCAGTATTTT
TRBV27,.,.,TRBJ1-1,CASSLGSGITEAFF,TGTGCCAGCAGTTTAGGATCAGGGATCACTGAAGCTTTCTTT
TRBV5-1,.,.,TRBJ2-3,CASSSGLSTDTQYF,TGCGCCAGCAGCTCGGGACTTAGCACAGATACGCAGTATTTT
TRBV25-1,.,once,TRBJ1-6,CASTGLNSPLHF,TGTGCCAGCACAGGGTTGAATTCACCCCTCCACTTT
TRBV27,.,.,TRBJ1-3,CASSFALGNTIYF,TGTGCCAGCAGTTTCGCCCTCGGAAACACCATATATTTT
TRBV29-1,.,.,TRBJ2-5,CSVVSGFQETQYF,TGCAGCGTTGTTTCCGGGTTTCAAGAGACCCAGTACTTC